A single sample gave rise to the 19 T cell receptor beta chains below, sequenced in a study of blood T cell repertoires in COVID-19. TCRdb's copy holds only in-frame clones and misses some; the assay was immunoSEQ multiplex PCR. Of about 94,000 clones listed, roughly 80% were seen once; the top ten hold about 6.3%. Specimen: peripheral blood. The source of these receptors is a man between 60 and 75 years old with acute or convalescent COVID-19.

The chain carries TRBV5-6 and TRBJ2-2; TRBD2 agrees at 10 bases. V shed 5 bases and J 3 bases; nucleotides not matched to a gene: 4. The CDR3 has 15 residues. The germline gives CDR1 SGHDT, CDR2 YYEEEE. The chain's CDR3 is CASRKRGGYTGELFF. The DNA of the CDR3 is TGTGCCAGCAGAAAGCGGGGGGGCTACACCGGGGAGCTGTTTTTT.

The DNA of the CDR3 is TGTGCCAGCAGCCTATCTGGGACAGGGGGCGATGAAAAACTGTTTTTT. It yields the protein CASSLSGTGGDEKLFF. This chain links TRBV13 with TRBJ1-4, with TRBD1 matching over 12 bases. V gave up 5 bases and J gave up 6 bases; unmatched junction bases: 7. CDR1 and CDR2 from the germline V gene are PRHDT and FYEKMQ (reference sequence). The CDR3 contains 16 residues. Together with reference TRBV13 and TRBJ1-4, the CDR3 gives the full variable domain: AAGVIQSPRHLIKEKRETATLKCYPIPRHDTVYWYQQGPGQDPQFLISFYEKMQSDKGSIPDRFSAQQFSDYHSELNMSSLELGDSALYFCASSLSGTGGDEKLFFGSGTQLSVL.

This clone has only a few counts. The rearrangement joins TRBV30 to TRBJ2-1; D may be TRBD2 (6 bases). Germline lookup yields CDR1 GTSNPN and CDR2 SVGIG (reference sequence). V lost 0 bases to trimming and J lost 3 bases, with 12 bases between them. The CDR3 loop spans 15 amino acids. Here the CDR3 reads CAWSVPGGDYNEQFF. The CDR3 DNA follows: TGTGCCTGGAGTGTACCCGGCGGGGACTACAATGAGCAGTTCTTC. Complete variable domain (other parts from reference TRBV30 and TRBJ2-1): SQTIHQWPATLVQPVGSPLSLECTVEGTSNPNLYWYRQAAGRGLQLLFYSVGIGQISSEVPQNLSASRPQDRQFILSSKKLLLSDSGFYLCAWSVPGGDYNEQFFGPGTRLTVL.

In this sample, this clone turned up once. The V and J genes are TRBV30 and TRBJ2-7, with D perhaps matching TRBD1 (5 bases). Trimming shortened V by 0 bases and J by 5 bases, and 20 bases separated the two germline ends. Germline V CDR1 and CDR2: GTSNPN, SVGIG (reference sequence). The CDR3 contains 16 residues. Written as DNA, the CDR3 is TGTGCCTGGAGTGTCCCCCAGACAGTTGGGTTGAACGAGCAGTACTTC. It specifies CAWSVPQTVGLNEQYF.

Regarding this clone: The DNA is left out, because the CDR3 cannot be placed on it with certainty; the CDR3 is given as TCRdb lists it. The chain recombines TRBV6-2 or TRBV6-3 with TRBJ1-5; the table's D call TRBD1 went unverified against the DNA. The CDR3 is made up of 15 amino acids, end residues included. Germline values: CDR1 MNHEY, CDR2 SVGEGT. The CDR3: CASSFLAGSNQPQHF.

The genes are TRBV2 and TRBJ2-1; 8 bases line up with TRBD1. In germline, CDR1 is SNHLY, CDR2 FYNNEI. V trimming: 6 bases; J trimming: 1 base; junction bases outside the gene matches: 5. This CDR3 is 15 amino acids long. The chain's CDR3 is CASRGTGLSYNEQFF. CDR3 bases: TGTGCCAGCAGGGGGACAGGACTGTCCTACAATGAGCAGTTCTTC.

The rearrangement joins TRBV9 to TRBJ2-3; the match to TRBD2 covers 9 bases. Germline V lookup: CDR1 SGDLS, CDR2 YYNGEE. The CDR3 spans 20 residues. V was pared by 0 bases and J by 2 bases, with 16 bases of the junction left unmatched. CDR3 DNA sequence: TGTGCCAGCAGCGTAGAATCTGTGGGTCTAGCGGGGCTCTCCACAGATACGCAGTATTTT. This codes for CASSVESVGLAGLSTDTQYF.

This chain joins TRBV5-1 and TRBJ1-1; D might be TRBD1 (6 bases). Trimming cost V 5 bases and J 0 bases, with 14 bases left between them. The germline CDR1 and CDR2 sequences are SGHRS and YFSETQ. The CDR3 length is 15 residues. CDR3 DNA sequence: TGCGCCAGCAGGATCGACAGGCCTTTGAACACTGAAGCTTTCTTT. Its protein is CASRIDRPLNTEAFF.

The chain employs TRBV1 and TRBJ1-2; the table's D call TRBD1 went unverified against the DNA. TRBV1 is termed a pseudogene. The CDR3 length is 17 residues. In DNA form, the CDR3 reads TGCACCAGCAGCCAAGAGAGTCGGGACAGGCCTAACTATGGCTACACCTTC. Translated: CTSSQESRDRPNYGYTF.

The CDR3 DNA follows: TGTGCCAGCAGCCCGGGATACGAGCAGTACTTC. It translates to CASSPGYEQYF. The genes are TRBV3-1 (or the pseudogene TRBV3-2) and TRBJ2-7; D possibly corresponds to TRBD2 (5 bases). The germline gives CDR1 LGHDT, CDR2 YNNKEL (reference sequence). Between the trimmed V and J ends, which lost 4 bases and 4 bases, there was a span of 5 bases. This CDR3 contains 11 residues.

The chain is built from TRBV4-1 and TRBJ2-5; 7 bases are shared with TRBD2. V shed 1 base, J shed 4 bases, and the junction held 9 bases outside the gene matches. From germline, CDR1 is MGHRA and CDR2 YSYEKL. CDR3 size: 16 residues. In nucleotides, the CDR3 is TGCGCCAGCAGCCAAGGCATGAGGGGCGGGGGAGAGACCCAGTACTTC. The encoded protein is CASSQGMRGGGETQYF.

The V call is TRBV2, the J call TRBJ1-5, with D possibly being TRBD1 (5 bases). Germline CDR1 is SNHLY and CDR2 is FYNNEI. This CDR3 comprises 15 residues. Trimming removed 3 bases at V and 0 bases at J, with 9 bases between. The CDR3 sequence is CASSEAGHSNQPQHF. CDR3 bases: TGTGCCAGCAGTGAGGCAGGGCATAGCAATCAGCCCCAGCATTTT.

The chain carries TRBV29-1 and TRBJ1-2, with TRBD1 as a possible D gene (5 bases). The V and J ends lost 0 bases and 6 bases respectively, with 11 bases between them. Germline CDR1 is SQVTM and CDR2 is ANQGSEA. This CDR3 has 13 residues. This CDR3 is CSVEDREGDGYTF. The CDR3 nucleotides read TGCAGCGTTGAAGACAGGGAGGGTGATGGCTACACCTTC. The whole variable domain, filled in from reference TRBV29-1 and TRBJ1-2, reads SAVISQKPSRDICQRGTSLTIQCQVDSQVTMMFWYRQQPGQSLTLIATANQGSEATYESGFVIDKFPISRPNLTFSTLTVSNMSPEDSSIYLCSVEDREGDGYTFGSGTRLTVV.

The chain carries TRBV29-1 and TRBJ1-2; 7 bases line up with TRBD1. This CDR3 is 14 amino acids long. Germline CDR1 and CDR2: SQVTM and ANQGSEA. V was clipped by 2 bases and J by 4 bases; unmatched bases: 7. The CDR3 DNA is TGCAGCGTTGAATCCGGGACAGACTTCTATGGCTACACCTTC. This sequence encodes CSVESGTDFYGYTF.

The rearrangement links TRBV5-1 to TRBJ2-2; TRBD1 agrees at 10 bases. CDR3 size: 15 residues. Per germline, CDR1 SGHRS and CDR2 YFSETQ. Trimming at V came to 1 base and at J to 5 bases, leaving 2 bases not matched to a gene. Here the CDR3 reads CASSLPGQGTGELFF. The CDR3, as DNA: TGCGCCAGCAGCTTGCCGGGACAGGGGACCGGGGAGCTGTTTTTT. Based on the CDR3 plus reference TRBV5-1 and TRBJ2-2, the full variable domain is KAGVTQTPRYLIKTRGQQVTLSCSPISGHRSVSWYQQTPGQGLQFLFEYFSETQRNKGNFPGRFSGRQFSNSRSEMNVSTLELGDSALYLCASSLPGQGTGELFFGEGSRLTVL.

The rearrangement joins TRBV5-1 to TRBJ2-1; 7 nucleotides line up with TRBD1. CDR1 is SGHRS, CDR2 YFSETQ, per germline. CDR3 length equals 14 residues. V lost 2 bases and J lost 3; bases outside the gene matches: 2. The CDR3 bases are TGCGCCAGCAGCTTAGGACAGGTCTACAATGAGCAGTTCTTC. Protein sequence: CASSLGQVYNEQFF.

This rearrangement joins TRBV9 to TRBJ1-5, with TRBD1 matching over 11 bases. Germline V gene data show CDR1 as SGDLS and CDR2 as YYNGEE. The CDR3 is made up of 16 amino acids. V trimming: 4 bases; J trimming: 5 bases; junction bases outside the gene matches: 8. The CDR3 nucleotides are TGTGCCAGCAGCCGGACAGGGGGCGGGCAAGATCAGCCCCAGCATTTT. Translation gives CASSRTGGGQDQPQHF.

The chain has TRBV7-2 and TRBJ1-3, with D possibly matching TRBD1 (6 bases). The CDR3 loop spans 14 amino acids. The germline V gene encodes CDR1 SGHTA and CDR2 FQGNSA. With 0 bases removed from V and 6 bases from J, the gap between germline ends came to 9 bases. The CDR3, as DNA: TGTGCCAGCAGCTTAGCTGACAGGCTAAACACCATATATTTT. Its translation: CASSLADRLNTIYF.

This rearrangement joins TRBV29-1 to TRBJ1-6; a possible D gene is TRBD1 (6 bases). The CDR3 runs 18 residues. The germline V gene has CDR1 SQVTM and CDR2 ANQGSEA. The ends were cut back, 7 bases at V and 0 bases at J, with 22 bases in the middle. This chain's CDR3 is CSAPGGAGESSYNSPLHF. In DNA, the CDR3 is TGCAGCGCCCCGGGTGGGGCAGGGGAAAGCTCCTATAATTCACCCCTCCACTTT.